A single sample gave rise to the 25 T cell receptor beta chains below, sequenced in a study of blood T cells in healthy people across ages (dated by TCRdb to between 2014 and 2017). The library was produced with 5' RACE. TCRdb records Illumina HiSeq 2500 as the sequencer. A second PCR of 7 to 11 cycles was performed with a sample-barcoded 5' primer and a J-beta primer mix. TCRdb applied fastp at Q25 and MiXCR to the public reads, then kept only in-frame beta chains. All rows with the same CDR3 protein become a single entry with the most common DNA and genes. Within this sample are 1.4 million or so distinct CDR3 sequences, with 35% to 45% of them counted one time only. The ten most abundant clones make up about 4% of the sample. Sample: blood. Receptors were obtained from a woman aged 18-35 years in good health.

The chain links TRBV10-3 to TRBJ2-5; D not resolved. V lost 0 bases to trimming and J lost 5 bases, with 10 bases between them. Germline lookup yields CDR1 ENHRY and CDR2 SYGVKD. The CDR3 consists of 14 residues. CDR3 in amino acids: CAISESGPLETQYF. The CDR3 DNA reads as TGTGCCATCAGTGAGTCAGGGCCCCTGGAGACCCAGTACTTC.

This clonotype was recorded a few times. The V gene is TRBV6-1, the J gene TRBJ2-1, with D unclear. The CDR3 contains 14 residues. V shed 2 bases and J shed 3 bases, with 8 bases lying between them. The germline V gene has CDR1 MNHNS and CDR2 SASEGT. CDR3 bases: TGTGCCAGCAGTGAATCCACAGTCTACAATGAGCAGTTCTTC. The encoded protein is CASSESTVYNEQFF.

The CDR3: CASSLSREEKLFF. CDR3 sequence (DNA): TGCGCCAGCAGCTTATCAAGAGAGGAAAAACTGTTTTTT. The chain combines TRBV5-1 with TRBJ1-4; unclear D gene. The CDR3 is made up of 13 amino acids. Germline CDR1 is SGHRS and CDR2 is YFSETQ. Trimming removed 2 bases from V and 8 bases from J, with 10 bases in between.

The chain is built from TRBV4-3 and TRBJ1-2; weak D call: TRBD1 (5 bases). The CDR3 has 15 amino acids. The ends were cut back, 0 bases at V and 3 bases at J, with 11 bases in the middle. Per germline, CDR1 LGHNA and CDR2 YSLEER. CDR3 sequence reads: CASSQDQGRYYGYTF. The DNA for the CDR3 is TGCGCCAGCAGCCAAGATCAGGGCAGATACTATGGCTACACCTTC.

V usage is TRBV2 and J usage is TRBJ2-3; 7 nucleotides agree with TRBD1. Germline V CDR1 and CDR2: SNHLY, FYNNEI. V dropped 6 bases and J dropped 3; count of bases not matched to a gene: 9. This CDR3 is 15 amino acids long. For the CDR3, the DNA is TGTGCCAGCAGCCAAAGGGGGCGAAGGACAGATACGCAGTATTTT. This codes for CASSQRGRRTDTQYF. Combining the CDR3 with reference TRBV2 and TRBJ2-3 gives the whole variable domain EPEVTQTPSHQVTQMGQEVILRCVPISNHLYFYWYRQILGQKVEFLVSFYNNEISEKSEIFDDQFSVERPDGSNFTLKIRSTKLEDSAMYFCASSQRGRRTDTQYFGPGTRLTVL.

This clonotype was seen once. The chain carries TRBV19 and TRBJ1-1; D is ambiguous. Trimming removed 7 bases from V and 0 bases from J, with 9 bases in between. Germline assignment: CDR1 LNHDA and CDR2 SQIVND (reference sequence). CDR3 length equals 13 residues. The CDR3 region is CASKFGVNTEAFF. CDR3 nucleotide sequence: TGTGCCAGTAAGTTTGGGGTGAACACTGAAGCTTTCTTT.

This clonotype has a handful of counts. The chain couples TRBV20-1 to TRBJ2-7, with 8 nucleotides matching TRBD2. This CDR3 comprises 14 residues. Germline V gene sequence: CDR1 DFQATT, CDR2 SNEGSKA (reference sequence). Trimming removed 6 bases from V and 1 base from J; junction bases left unmatched: 8. The DNA for the CDR3 is TGCAGTGCCCCGAGCGGGAGTCAGTCCTACGAGCAGTACTTC. It codes for CSAPSGSQSYEQYF.

This clonotype was counted only a few times. J is TRBJ2-7 and V is TRBV7-2, with 9 positions matching TRBD1. The CDR3 is made up of 16 amino acids. V shed 0 bases and J 2 bases; nucleotides not matched to a gene: 5. Germline assignment: CDR1 SGHTA and CDR2 FQGNSA. The CDR3 nucleotides read TGTGCCAGCAGCTTAGCGCAACAGGGGGCACCCTACGAGCAGTACTTC. Translated, it gives CASSLAQQGAPYEQYF.

This clonotype was observed a handful of times. The chain links TRBV7-2 to TRBJ1-2; 7 nucleotides agree with TRBD1. The CDR3 is 14 amino acids. Germline values: CDR1 SGHTA, CDR2 FQGNSA. Germline trimming cut 5 bases from V and 1 base from J; bases unmatched to any gene: 4. CDR3: CASSRQGFNYGYTF. CDR3 coding DNA: TGTGCCAGCAGCCGACAGGGATTTAACTATGGCTACACCTTC.

The chain uses TRBV18 and TRBJ1-2; 7 bases fit TRBD1. The CDR3 has 14 amino acids. J was trimmed by 4 bases and V by 6 bases; bases with no gene match: 8. Germline V gene data show CDR1 as KGHSH and CDR2 as LQKENI. In nucleotides, the CDR3 is TGTGCCAGCTCTCCCAAACAGGGGATCTATGGCTACACCTTC. It specifies CASSPKQGIYGYTF.

The rearrangement links TRBV9 to TRBJ2-7, with 9 nucleotides matching TRBD1. The junction had 7 bases not matched to a gene; V was cut back by 4 bases and J by 2 bases. This CDR3 comprises 15 residues. CDR1 SGDLS and CDR2 YYNGEE come from the germline V gene. The CDR3: CASSTGGTGPYEQYF. The CDR3 DNA reads as TGTGCCAGCAGCACCGGGGGGACAGGGCCCTACGAGCAGTACTTC.

In its sample, this clonotype was seen a few times. V is TRBV7-8 and J is TRBJ1-1; D unclear. The germline V gene encodes CDR1 SGHVS and CDR2 FQNEAQ. The CDR3 runs to 13 residues. The V gene lost 3 bases and the J gene lost 5 bases, with 10 bases spanning the gap. In nucleotides, the CDR3 is TGTGCCAGCAGCTTCAGAGGACCGACTGAAGCTTTCTTT. It encodes CASSFRGPTEAFF.

Worth noting for this clonotype: A much larger clone lies one base from this, so it may be a read error. The chain recombines TRBV4-2 with TRBJ2-7; TRBD2 aligns across 12 bases. The CDR3 loop spans 16 amino acids. J was trimmed by 7 bases and V by 3 bases; bases with no gene match: 10. CDR1 and CDR2 (germline): LGHNA, YNFKEQ. In DNA, the CDR3 is TGTGCCAGCAGCCACCCGACTAGCGGGAGATACAATGAGCAGTACTTC. This encodes CASSHPTSGRYNEQYF.

The rearrangement joins TRBV27 to TRBJ2-7, with 7 bases that match TRBD1. V shed 6 bases, J shed 2 bases, and the junction held 10 bases outside the gene matches. Germline-derived CDR1 and CDR2 are MNHEY and SMNVEV (reference sequence). The CDR3 contains 15 residues. The CDR3 protein is CASSQTGAWPYEQYF. The CDR3 bases are TGTGCCAGCAGCCAAACAGGGGCCTGGCCCTACGAGCAGTACTTC.

The chain joins TRBV6-1 to TRBJ2-7, with 9 bases matching TRBD1. Germline V gene data show CDR1 as MNHNS and CDR2 as SASEGT. V trimming: 3 bases; J trimming: 4 bases; junction bases outside the gene matches: 7. There are 15 residues in the CDR3. The CDR3 DNA is TGTGCCAGCAGTGACGAGGGGACAGGGTTTTACGAGCAGTACTTC. Its translation: CASSDEGTGFYEQYF.

The V and J genes are TRBV4-3 and TRBJ1-5; no clear D gene. Germline CDR1 is LGHNA and CDR2 is YSLEER. This CDR3 region has 15 residues. V dropped 0 bases and J dropped 7 bases, with 13 bases sitting between them. In nucleotides, the CDR3 is TGCGCCAGCAGCCAAGATGCCGCATCTGGGCAGCCCCAGCATTTT. Amino acid sequence: CASSQDAASGQPQHF.

For the CDR3, the DNA is TGTGCCAGTAAACAGTTGGCCTACAATGAGCAGTACTTC. Protein: CASKQLAYNEQYF. V is TRBV28 and J is TRBJ2-1, with D unclear. The J call could be wrong; TRBJ2-7 is a better fit for the DNA end. CDR3 size: 13 residues. The V gene's germline CDR1 is MDHEN and CDR2 SYDVKM.

This rearrangement joins TRBV12-3 or TRBV12-4 to TRBJ2-1; 7 bases line up with TRBD2. Germline trimming cut 3 bases from V and 4 bases from J; bases unmatched to any gene: 3. This CDR3 region has 14 residues. CDR3 sequence reads: CASSFGGRYNEQFF. CDR3 nucleotide sequence: TGTGCCAGCAGTTTCGGGGGGAGGTACAATGAGCAGTTCTTC.

A few counts support this clonotype. This rearrangement joins TRBV14 to TRBJ2-1, with D possibly TRBD1 on 5 matching bases. This CDR3 has 15 residues. Deletions cut 6 bases from V and 0 bases from J, with 12 bases between. The germline V gene encodes CDR1 SGHDN and CDR2 FVKESK. CDR3 protein: CASRQDGSSYNEQFF. The DNA for the CDR3 is TGTGCCAGCAGACAGGACGGTAGCTCCTACAATGAGCAGTTCTTC. The complete variable domain, with remaining parts taken from reference TRBV14 and TRBJ2-1, reads EAGVTQFPSHSVIEKGQTVTLRCDPISGHDNLYWYRRVMGKEIKFLLHFVKESKQDESGMPNNRFLAERTGGTYSTLKVQPAELEDSGVYFCASRQDGSSYNEQFFGPGTRLTVL.

This clonotype appeared a few times. The rearrangement joins TRBV7-9 to TRBJ1-2; D is ambiguous. V dropped 1 base and J dropped 4 bases, with 10 bases sitting between them. Germline loops: CDR1 SEHNR, CDR2 FQNEAQ (reference sequence). The length of the CDR3 is 14 residues. The DNA of the CDR3 is TGTGCCAGCAGCTTAGAGGGCAGCTTCTATGGCTACACCTTC. It codes for CASSLEGSFYGYTF.

This clonotype was picked up a small number of times. This sequence joins TRBV12-3 or TRBV12-4 and TRBJ2-1; D remains unclear. V was cut by 7 bases and J by 5 bases, with 15 bases left in between. CDR3 size: 14 residues. In nucleotides, the CDR3 is TGTGCCAGCACTCTTAGACTCGCTGACAATGAGCAGTTCTTC. Protein: CASTLRLADNEQFF.

The genes are TRBV7-8 and TRBJ2-5; TRBD2 matches 9 bases. The CDR3 contains 15 residues. V lost 1 base to trimming and J lost 5 bases; unmatched junction nucleotides: 5. Germline loops: CDR1 SGHVS, CDR2 FQNEAQ. As DNA, the CDR3 is TGTGCCAGCAGCTTAGGCGCTAGCGGGGTTGAGACCCAGTACTTC. Translated: CASSLGASGVETQYF.

This clonotype was seen more than once but under ten times. V gene TRBV12-3 or TRBV12-4 combines with J gene TRBJ2-5; TRBD1 matches 8 bases. CDR3 length: 15 residues. With 1 base clipped from V and 6 bases from J, the junction kept 7 bases outside the gene matches. The DNA for the CDR3 is TGTGCCAGCAGTTTAGGGCCAGGGGGCGCGAAGACCCAGTACTTC. This gives the protein CASSLGPGGAKTQYF.

The chain links TRBV28 to TRBJ2-3; D gene ambiguous. Between the trimmed V and J ends, which lost 7 bases and 2 bases, there was a span of 10 bases. From germline, CDR1 is MDHEN and CDR2 SYDVKM. The CDR3 loop spans 13 amino acids. CDR3 nucleotide sequence: TGTGCCAGCACCCTTCGGGCCACAGATACGCAGTATTTT. Encoded protein: CASTLRATDTQYF.

V is TRBV4-2 and J is TRBJ2-7, with TRBD1 identical over 8 bases. The CDR3 length is 16 residues. J gave up 0 bases and V 4 bases, and 8 bases lay outside the gene matches. The germline V gene has CDR1 LGHNA and CDR2 YNFKEQ. The CDR3 nucleotides read TGTGCCAGCAGCCCAATAGGACAGGGAGTCTCCTACGAGCAGTACTTC. It translates to CASSPIGQGVSYEQYF.